The clone carrying this T cell receptor beta chain showed up just once. Its antigen is currently unknown. This sample is part of a study of OX40 agonist ivuxolimab in advanced cancers. Study background: Patients enrolled in dose escalation were diagnosed with hepatocellular carcinoma, melanoma, renal cell or head and neck cancer.

The CDR3 length is 16 residues. The germline V gene has CDR1 SGHRS and CDR2 YFSETQ. The V gene lost 1 base and the J gene lost 5 bases, with 19 bases spanning the gap. Notes on the study in general: At 0.1 to 3.0 mg/kg, clonal expansion of CD4+ and CD8+ blood T cells had occurred by week 6. Partial responders receiving 0.1-3.0 mg/kg showed among the lowest clonal expansion.

The table came from immunoSEQ multiplex PCR; TCRdb's copy has only in-frame clones and leaves some out. The sample contains roughly 20,000 clones, roughly nine tenths of which appear only once. This chain connects TRBV5-1 to TRBJ2-7, with no clear D. The source is an adult with an advanced solid tumor such as melanoma, head and neck, liver or kidney cancer. Material: CD4+ or CD8+ T cells sorted from blood, obtained in a trial of the OX40 agonist ivuxolimab. The CDR3, as DNA: TGCGCCAGCAGCTTGATCGCCGGTAAGGGTCGGAACGAGCAGTACTTC. This translates into CASSLIAGKGRNEQYF.